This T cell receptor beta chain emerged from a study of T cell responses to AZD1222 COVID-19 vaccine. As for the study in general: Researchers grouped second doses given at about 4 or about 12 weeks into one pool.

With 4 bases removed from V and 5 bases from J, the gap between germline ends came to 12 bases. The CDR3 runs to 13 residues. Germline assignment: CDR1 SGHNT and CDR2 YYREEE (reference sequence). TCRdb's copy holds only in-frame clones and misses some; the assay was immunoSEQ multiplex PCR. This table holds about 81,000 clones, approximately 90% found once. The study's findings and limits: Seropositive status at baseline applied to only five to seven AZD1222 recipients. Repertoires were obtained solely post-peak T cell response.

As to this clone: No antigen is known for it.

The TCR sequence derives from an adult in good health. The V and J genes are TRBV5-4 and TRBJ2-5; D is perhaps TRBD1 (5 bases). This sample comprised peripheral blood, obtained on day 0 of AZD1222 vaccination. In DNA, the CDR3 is TGTGCCAGCAGCGGAATAAAGGGGGAGACCCAGTACTTC. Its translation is CASSGIKGETQYF.